These 17 T cell receptor beta chains share one sample of origin, sequenced in a study of blood T cell repertoires in COVID-19. Generated by immunoSEQ multiplex PCR, the TCRdb table keeps only in-frame clones and is missing some. The table includes fewer than 350,000 clones, around 89% detected once. The specimen sequenced was peripheral blood. These receptors originate from a man between 40 and 49 years old with acute or convalescent COVID-19.

V usage is TRBV5-1 and J usage is TRBJ2-1, with D tentatively TRBD1 (6 bases). CDR3 length: 14 residues. Germline loops: CDR1 SGHRS, CDR2 YFSETQ. Between the trimmed V and J ends, which lost 4 bases and 7 bases, there was a span of 15 bases. The CDR3 nucleotides read TGCGCCAGCAGCATAACAGGGTCAAGGAATGAGCAGTTCTTC. This encodes CASSITGSRNEQFF.

CDR3 in amino acids: CASSLSTNQPQHF. Here the CDR3 DNA reads TGTGCCAGCAGCTTGAGTACTAATCAGCCCCAGCATTTT. The V and J genes are TRBV5-5 and TRBJ1-5; D not certain. The CDR3 covers 13 residues. CDR1 SGHKS and CDR2 YYEKEE come from the germline V gene (reference sequence). V was pared by 1 base and J by 4 bases, with 6 bases between.

This chain connects TRBV19 to TRBJ1-5; weak D call: TRBD1 (5 bases). CDR3 length equals 15 residues. With 2 bases removed from V and 6 bases from J, the gap between germline ends came to 14 bases. Germline V gene data show CDR1 as LNHDA and CDR2 as SQIVND (reference sequence). CDR3 protein: CASSIQGDALQPQHF. In DNA form, the CDR3 reads TGTGCCAGTAGTATACAGGGCGACGCCCTTCAGCCCCAGCATTTT.

V is TRBV25-1 and J is TRBJ1-3, with 8 positions matching TRBD1. CDR3 length: 14 amino acids. The V gene's germline CDR1 is MGHDK and CDR2 SYGVNS. V lost 9 bases to trimming and J lost 0 bases; unmatched junction nucleotides: 4. The CDR3, as DNA: TGTGCCAGTAAGGACAGGGCCTCTGGAAACACCATATATTTT. This gives the protein CASKDRASGNTIYF.

The chain has TRBV5-4 and TRBJ2-5, with 7 bases aligning to TRBD1. From germline, CDR1 is SGHNT and CDR2 YYREEE (reference sequence). The CDR3 totals 12 residues. V was pared by 10 bases and J by 5 bases, with 8 bases of the junction left unmatched. CDR3 in DNA: TGTGCCTCCGAGGGGGCCGGTGAGACCCAGTACTTC. The encoded protein is CASEGAGETQYF.

This clone has only one observation. Here the CDR3 reads CASSPPGSGAYF. In DNA, the CDR3 is TGTGCCAGCAGCCCCCCCGGGAGCGGGGCCTACTTC. The chain employs TRBV7-2 and TRBJ2-7; 7 bases are shared with TRBD2. The length of the CDR3 is 12 residues. Germline CDR1 is SGHTA and CDR2 is FQGNSA. V was pared by 5 bases and J by 13 bases, with 11 bases of the junction left unmatched.

This clone appeared a few times. The chain has TRBV5-4 and TRBJ2-7; weak D call: TRBD1 (6 bases). Trimming stripped 4 bases from V and 0 bases from J, with 11 bases between. Germline CDR1 SGHNT, CDR2 YYREEE (reference sequence). This CDR3 has 14 amino acids. The CDR3 region has the DNA TGTGCCAGCAGCGCCCGGGACAACTCCTACGAGCAGTACTTC. This translates into CASSARDNSYEQYF.

The rearrangement joins TRBV19 to TRBJ2-3; 13 positions agree with TRBD2. J was trimmed by 0 bases and V by 7 bases; bases with no gene match: 1. The CDR3 has 15 amino acids. The V gene's germline CDR1 is LNHDA and CDR2 SQIVND (reference sequence). The chain's CDR3 is CASKLAGGSTDTQYF. As DNA, the CDR3 is TGTGCCAGTAAACTAGCGGGGGGGAGCACAGATACGCAGTATTTT.

The rearrangement links TRBV5-1 to TRBJ2-7; D perhaps matches TRBD1 (6 bases). Germline CDR1 SGHRS, CDR2 YFSETQ. The V and J ends lost 2 bases and 2 bases respectively, with 14 bases between them. The CDR3 has 15 amino acids. This CDR3 reads CASSLIPGQTYEQYF. As DNA, the CDR3 is TGCGCCAGCAGCTTAATCCCGGGACAAACCTACGAGCAGTACTTC.

The chain has TRBV6-5 and TRBJ1-5; D gene unclear. Germline V lookup: CDR1 MNHEY, CDR2 SVGAGI. Trimming took 0 bases from V and 8 from J, leaving 11 bases between them. This CDR3 has 14 residues. CDR3 residues: CASSYSNSIEPQHF. The CDR3 DNA reads as TGTGCCAGCAGTTACTCGAACAGCATTGAGCCCCAGCATTTT.

The chain employs TRBV27 and TRBJ1-2, with D maybe TRBD1 (6 bases). CDR3 length: 13 amino acids. Germline loops: CDR1 MNHEY, CDR2 SMNVEV (reference sequence). CDR3 amino acids: CASRRGGPYGYTF. The DNA of the CDR3 is TGTGCGAGCCGGAGGGGGGGCCCCTATGGCTACACCTTC.

The CDR3 sequence is CAISEPRRASMNTEAFF. CDR3 nucleotide sequence: TGTGCCATCAGTGAGCCAAGGCGGGCCTCGATGAACACTGAAGCTTTCTTT. The rearrangement joins TRBV10-3 to TRBJ1-1; D is undetermined. Trimming removed 2 bases at V and 0 bases at J, with 16 bases between. The germline V gene has CDR1 ENHRY and CDR2 SYGVKD. The CDR3 has 17 amino acids.

The chain recombines TRBV2 with TRBJ1-5; D is uncertain. The germline V gene has CDR1 SNHLY and CDR2 FYNNEI. The CDR3 runs 14 residues. The V gene lost 2 bases and the J gene lost 5 bases, with 10 bases spanning the gap. The CDR3 nucleotides read TGTGCCAGCAGTGAATGGGCACCCCATCAGCCCCAGCATTTT. This translates into CASSEWAPHQPQHF.

The V and J genes are TRBV5-4 and TRBJ1-1; 7 bases are a match to TRBD1. The CDR3 loop spans 15 amino acids. V shed 0 bases, J shed 6 bases, and the junction held 8 bases outside the gene matches. Germline CDR1 reads SGHNT; CDR2 reads YYREEE (reference sequence). For the CDR3, the DNA is TGTGCCAGCAGCTTGGCCGGGACAGCACTGTCTGAAGCTTTCTTT. Translating it yields CASSLAGTALSEAFF.

The rearrangement joins TRBV7-9 to TRBJ1-2; D ambiguous. The CDR3 spans 17 residues. Germline lookup yields CDR1 SEHNR and CDR2 FQNEAQ (reference sequence). With 5 bases removed from V and 4 bases from J, the gap between germline ends came to 23 bases. This CDR3 reads CASSHTAGLTTFYGYTF. CDR3 DNA: TGTGCCAGCAGCCATACGGCGGGCCTCACTACTTTCTATGGCTACACCTTC.

This chain uses TRBV11-3 with TRBJ1-3, with a possible D match to TRBD1 (5 bases). V was clipped by 5 bases and J by 0 bases, with 20 bases between them. The CDR3 has 18 amino acids. CDR1 is SGHNT and CDR2 is YENEEA in the germline V gene. CDR3 region: CASSPWVRLDISGNTIYF. DNA for the CDR3: TGTGCCAGCAGCCCCTGGGTGCGGCTGGACATCTCTGGAAACACCATATATTTT.

The CDR3 region is CASSLQPRGNNSPLHF. In DNA, the CDR3 is TGCGCCAGCAGCCTTCAACCCCGAGGGAATAATTCACCCCTCCACTTT. The rearrangement joins TRBV5-1 to TRBJ1-6, with no clear D. The V end was cut by 4 bases, the J end by 5 bases, with 16 bases between. Germline CDR1 is SGHRS and CDR2 is YFSETQ. The CDR3 length is 16 residues.